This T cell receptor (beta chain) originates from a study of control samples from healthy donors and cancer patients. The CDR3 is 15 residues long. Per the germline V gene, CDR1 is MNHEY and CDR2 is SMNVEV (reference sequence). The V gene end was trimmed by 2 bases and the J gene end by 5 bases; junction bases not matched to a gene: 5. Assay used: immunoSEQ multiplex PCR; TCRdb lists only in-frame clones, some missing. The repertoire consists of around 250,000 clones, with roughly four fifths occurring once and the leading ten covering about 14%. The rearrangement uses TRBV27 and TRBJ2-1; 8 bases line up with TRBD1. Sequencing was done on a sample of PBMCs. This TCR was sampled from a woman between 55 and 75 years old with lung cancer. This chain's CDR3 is CASSLGQGRNNEQFF. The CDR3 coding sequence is TGTGCCAGCAGTTTAGGACAGGGTCGAAACAATGAGCAGTTCTTC.